This TCR beta chain was profiled in a study of T cell responses to AZD1222 COVID-19 vaccine. Note on this clone: Its antigen is unknown.

The CDR3 has 11 residues. The germline V gene has CDR1 KGHDR and CDR2 SFDVKD. The V gene lost 9 bases and the J gene lost 4 bases, with 8 bases spanning the gap. General study points: Clonal diversity may have been underestimated in mostly white British donors. The peak T cell response came first, and repertoires were sampled only after it. Across the whole spike, CD4 TCRs peaked at regions 160-218 and 743-854. Recipients of two AZD1222 doses showed rising Spike-specific TCR breadth and depth.

Method: immunoSEQ multiplex PCR; TCRdb's copy keeps in-frame clones and lacks some. The sample consists of 83,000 or so clones, roughly 90% of them appearing once. This sequence originates from an adult in good health. Sequenced material: peripheral blood, taken on day 0 of MenACWY control vaccination. The V gene is TRBV24-1, the J gene TRBJ1-1; D uncertain. The CDR3 is CATSYATEAFF. Here the CDR3 DNA reads TGTGCCACCTCGTACGCCACTGAAGCTTTCTTT.